This TCR beta chain was identified in a study of T cells in Graves' hyperthyroidism and ophthalmopathy. Turning to the study itself: Pretreatment peripheral blood was obtained at initial diagnosis.

RNA transcripts yielded amplified TCR beta CDR3 regions. The HTBI set primed first-round TCR CDR3 RT-PCR. TCRdb passed the multiplex PCR reads through MiXCR, listing each CDR3 protein once. The table lists fewer than 650,000 distinct CDR3 sequences, roughly 14% of them singletons. The authors took PBMCs from 7.5 to 10 ml fresh peripheral blood. Comment on this clonotype: Its antigen is as yet unknown.

The study, taken as a whole, reports: Researchers found most expanded thyroid clonotypes above 0.001 in blood as well. Model output signaled ophthalmopathy a median around 6.9 months ahead of onset.

Trimming stripped 0 bases from V and 0 bases from J, with 9 bases between. CDR3 size: 15 residues. CDR1 and CDR2 from the germline V gene are SGHRS and YFSETQ. The material sequenced was blood. The receptor was derived from a woman between 35 and 50 years old with Graves' ophthalmopathy. The chain employs TRBV5-1 and TRBJ1-1; D remains ambiguous. The CDR3 reads CASSLDGFMNTEAFF. The CDR3 DNA reads TGCGCCAGCAGCTTGGACGGATTTATGAACACTGAAGCTTTCTTT.